The TCR beta chain under discussion was sequenced for a study of Ad26.COV2.S vaccination and SARS-CoV-2 variants. Study outcomes and limitations: Placebo recipients and vaccine recipients were similar in non-spike TCR breadth. Total T cell responses may have been underestimated by the TCR breadth and depth analyses. Substantial breadth was reportedly displayed by spike-specific CD8+ and CD4+ T cell responses after vaccination.

Treatment given: around 19 received Ad26.COV2.S at low or high dose, single or two shots; a few received placebo; per-sample allocation not given. On day 63 after the first injection, vaccine and placebo recipients gave samples. Trimming took off 4 bases at V and 5 bases at J, with 20 bases between the two ends. The CDR3 has 16 amino acids. Per the germline V gene, CDR1 is SGHRS and CDR2 is YFSETQ. About this clone: What it binds is not known.

Clones were read by immunoSEQ multiplex PCR, and TCRdb kept only the in-frame ones, dropping some. This sample has around 300,000 clones, with about 89% found just once. The V call is TRBV5-1, the J call TRBJ2-3; D may correspond to TRBD1 or TRBD2 (6 bases each). The sample here was peripheral blood, taken in a trial of Ad26.COV2.S vaccine versus placebo. The TCR was taken from a person aged 18 to 59 who received the Ad26.COV2.S COVID-19 vaccine or a placebo. CDR3 nucleotide sequence: TGCGCCAGCAGCCAGGGGACTGCCGGAACAGGAGATACGCAGTATTTT. It encodes CASSQGTAGTGDTQYF.